Following are 16 T cell receptor beta chains from one sample sequenced in a study of cytomegalovirus exposure and HLA in healthy donors. PCR was performed using 60 Vbeta and 13 Jbeta primers. Here immunoSEQ multiplex PCR was the method, and the copy in TCRdb shows in-frame clones only, minus some. Here the sample spans around 200,000 clones, around 88% being singletons. Sample: PBMCs. These receptors came from a woman under 40 in good health and CMV-seronegative.

The rearrangement joins TRBV6-5 to TRBJ1-2; tentative D call: TRBD1 (5 bases). Germline loops: CDR1 MNHEY, CDR2 SVGAGI. V shed 7 bases and J shed 2 bases, with 14 bases lying between them. This CDR3 is built from 14 residues. The CDR3 protein is CASTRMGGNYGYTF. CDR3 nucleotides: TGTGCCAGCACCCGAATGGGGGGGAACTATGGCTACACCTTC.

The chain links TRBV28 to TRBJ1-5; no definite D call. Germline loops: CDR1 MDHEN, CDR2 SYDVKM. The CDR3 length is 16 residues. The ends were cut back, 2 bases at V and 5 bases at J, with 16 bases in the middle. The CDR3 DNA follows: TGTGCCAGCAGTTTACGTATCCGCGGATCCCATCAGCCCCAGCATTTT. Its protein is CASSLRIRGSHQPQHF. Drawing the rest from reference TRBV28 and TRBJ1-5, the complete variable domain is DVKVTQSSRYLVKRTGEKVFLECVQDMDHENMFWYRQDPGLGLRLIYFSYDVKMKEKGDIPEGYSVSREKKERFSLILESASTNQTSMYLCASSLRIRGSHQPQHFGDGTRLSIL.

The chain links TRBV28 to TRBJ2-1, with TRBD2 matching over 11 bases. The CDR3 is 16 residues long. After removal of 5 bases from V and 1 base from J, the junction contained 4 bases not matched to a gene. The germline V gene has CDR1 MDHEN and CDR2 SYDVKM. The CDR3 sequence is CASSPRTSGSYNEQFF. The CDR3 region has the DNA TGTGCCAGCAGTCCGAGGACTAGCGGGTCCTACAATGAGCAGTTCTTC.

J is TRBJ2-5 and V is TRBV5-1, with unresolved D. The CDR3 is 13 amino acids. V lost 2 bases to trimming and J lost 2 bases, with 7 bases between them. Germline V gene sequence: CDR1 SGHRS, CDR2 YFSETQ. CDR3 nucleotide sequence: TGCGCCAGCAGCTTAACAAATCAAGAGACCCAGTACTTC. This sequence encodes CASSLTNQETQYF.

The chain is built from TRBV9 and TRBJ2-1; tentative D call: TRBD1 (6 bases). CDR3 length: 16 amino acids. Per the germline V gene, CDR1 is SGDLS and CDR2 is YYNGEE. V shed 4 bases and J shed 0 bases, with 14 bases lying between them. Here the CDR3 DNA reads TGTGCCAGCAGCCCCCACACAGGGAGCTCCTACAATGAGCAGTTCTTC. Translating it yields CASSPHTGSSYNEQFF.

V gene TRBV6-6 combines with J gene TRBJ1-5; tentative D call: TRBD1 (6 bases). The length of the CDR3 is 13 residues. The germline CDR1 and CDR2 sequences are MNHNY and SVGAGI (reference sequence). Deletions cut 6 bases from V and 4 bases from J, with 10 bases between. CDR3 DNA: TGTGCCAGCAGACGACAGGAGAATCAGCCCCAGCATTTT. This sequence encodes CASRRQENQPQHF.

This rearrangement joins TRBV6-1 to TRBJ1-4, with D unresolved. Trimming left V 8 bases short and J 0 bases short, with 7 bases between. This CDR3 has 13 residues. Germline values: CDR1 MNHNS, CDR2 SASEGT. CDR3 loop: CASASATNEKLFF. The DNA for the CDR3 is TGTGCCAGCGCGAGTGCAACTAATGAAAAACTGTTTTTT.

This clone was picked up one time. CDR3 residues: CASSLPYQETQYF. The DNA of the CDR3 is TGTGCCAGCAGTTTACCGTACCAAGAGACCCAGTACTTC. This chain connects TRBV28 to TRBJ2-5; D unresolved. Germline assignment: CDR1 MDHEN and CDR2 SYDVKM. The CDR3 loop spans 13 amino acids. Trimming removed 2 bases at V and 0 bases at J, with 4 bases between. The full variable domain, completed using reference TRBV28 and TRBJ2-5, is DVKVTQSSRYLVKRTGEKVFLECVQDMDHENMFWYRQDPGLGLRLIYFSYDVKMKEKGDIPEGYSVSREKKERFSLILESASTNQTSMYLCASSLPYQETQYFGPGTRLLVL.

V is TRBV2 and J is TRBJ1-6, with D uncertain. CDR1 is SNHLY and CDR2 is FYNNEI in the germline V gene. The CDR3 has 15 amino acids. With 6 bases removed from V and 7 bases from J, the gap between germline ends came to 16 bases. The CDR3 here is CASSTERYPNSPLHF. The CDR3 DNA reads as TGTGCCAGCAGCACTGAGCGCTACCCCAATTCACCCCTCCACTTT.

The rearrangement joins TRBV14 to TRBJ1-2, with D possibly TRBD1 on 6 matching bases. The CDR3 is 14 residues long. Trimming removed 5 bases from V and 4 bases from J, with 14 bases in between. CDR1 is SGHDN, CDR2 FVKESK, per germline. For the CDR3, the DNA is TGTGCCAGCAGCAGCCGACAGGACAGCTATGGCTACACCTTC. This translates into CASSSRQDSYGYTF.

The chain joins TRBV6-1 to TRBJ1-6, with a weak D call TRBD1 (5 bases). Germline assignment: CDR1 MNHNS and CDR2 SASEGT. Deletions cut 7 bases from V and 10 bases from J, with 11 bases between. CDR3 size: 12 residues. CDR3 in DNA: TGTGCCAGCAACGACAGTCCCTCACCCCTCCACTTT. Its protein product is CASNDSPSPLHF.

The rearrangement joins TRBV7-9 to TRBJ2-3; possible D gene TRBD1, 5 bases. V lost 2 bases and J lost 4, with 10 bases in between. Germline CDR1 SEHNR, CDR2 FQNEAQ (reference sequence). The length of the CDR3 is 14 residues. The CDR3 region is CASSLKQGADTQYF. DNA for the CDR3: TGTGCCAGCAGCTTAAAGCAGGGTGCAGATACGCAGTATTTT. The full variable domain, rest sourced from reference TRBV7-9 and TRBJ2-3, is DTGVSQNPRHKITKRGQNVTFRCDPISEHNRLYWYRQTLGQGPEFLTYFQNEAQLEKSRLLSDRFSAERPKGSFSTLEIQRTEQGDSAMYLCASSLKQGADTQYFGPGTRLTVL.

This clone was picked up a small number of times. J is TRBJ2-5 and V is TRBV5-1; 8 nucleotides agree with TRBD2. V was clipped by 2 bases and J by 0 bases; unmatched bases: 3. In germline, CDR1 is SGHRS, CDR2 YFSETQ. The CDR3 contains 15 residues. CDR3 in amino acids: CASSFRGGYQETQYF. The CDR3 coding sequence is TGCGCCAGCAGCTTTCGCGGGGGGTACCAAGAGACCCAGTACTTC.

Here the CDR3 reads CASSLRSPLHF. The CDR3, as DNA: TGTGCCAGCAGCTTACGTTCACCCCTCCACTTT. The rearrangement joins TRBV7-6 to TRBJ1-6; no firm D call. Trimming took 2 bases from V and 9 from J, leaving 2 bases between them. CDR1 SGHVS and CDR2 FNYEAQ come from the germline V gene. This CDR3 has 11 residues. Full variable domain (remainder filled in from reference TRBV7-6 and TRBJ1-6): GAGVSQSPRYKVTKRGQDVALRCDPISGHVSLYWYRQALGQGPEFLTYFNYEAQQDKSGLPNDRFSAERPEGSISTLTIQRTEQRDSAMYRCASSLRSPLHFGNGTRLTVT.

This chain uses TRBV7-6 with TRBJ2-3, with TRBD1 identical over 7 bases. J was trimmed by 12 bases and V by 1 base; bases with no gene match: 4. The germline CDR1 and CDR2 sequences are SGHVS and FNYEAQ. The CDR3 has 12 amino acids. The DNA for the CDR3 is TGTGCCAGCAGCTTAGAGGGGGACAGACAGTATTTT. Encoded protein: CASSLEGDRQYF. Full variable domain (rest looked up from reference TRBV7-6 and TRBJ2-3): GAGVSQSPRYKVTKRGQDVALRCDPISGHVSLYWYRQALGQGPEFLTYFNYEAQQDKSGLPNDRFSAERPEGSISTLTIQRTEQRDSAMYRCASSLEGDRQYFGPGTRLTVL.

The gene calls are TRBV18 and TRBJ2-1; D remains ambiguous. CDR1 KGHSH and CDR2 LQKENI come from the germline V gene. Trimming took 0 bases from V and 11 from J, leaving 8 bases between them. This CDR3 spans 12 amino acids. The chain's CDR3 is CASSPPTLQQFF. CDR3 DNA: TGTGCCAGCTCACCACCCACTCTTCAGCAGTTCTTC.